This TCR beta chain was sequenced during a study of regulatory T cells in long-lasting Graves disease. Study-wide background: Those with persistent Graves' disease had received antithyroid drugs for over 5 years with positive TSH receptor antibodies. General observations from the study: The study found persistent patients shared more public clonotypes (approximately 2,700) than new patients (about 890). With persistent disease, TRBV28, TRBJ1-2 and TRBJ2-5 were the favored segments.

Arm-PCR of CDR3 regions and iRepertoire HTBI primers were the basis on which TCR beta libraries were built. How the authors handled the data: The samples included around 62 TRBV and some 15 TRBJ segments. Each CDR3 protein gets one entry after TCRdb re-called the multiplex PCR reads with MiXCR. What appears here as the V and J calls and clone size reflects TCRdb's work, not the paper's. This sample has almost 350,000 distinct CDR3 sequences; 15% to 20% occur once, and the top ten carry about 29%. This clonotype was recorded many times. Its antigen remains unknown. No DNA is shown, since the ends of the CDR3 on it are uncertain; the CDR3 is the one TCRdb lists. Time point described: persistent/refractory GD, antithyroid drugs over 5 years with positive TRAb. With RNA extracted from PBMCs as input, the TCR library was made. The CDR3 is 13 residues long, counting both termini. The germline V gene encodes CDR1 LGHNT and CDR2 FRNRAP.

The TCR was taken from a female donor with Graves disease. This sequence joins TRBV12-5 and TRBJ1-1. Material: peripheral blood mononuclear cells (PBMCs), obtained when the disease was refractory, from a patient treated with antithyroid drugs. The CDR3 here is CASGLVMGTEAFF.